Below are 23 T cell receptor beta chains sequenced from a single sample in a study of T cell responses to AZD1222 COVID-19 vaccine. Data came from immunoSEQ multiplex PCR; TCRdb stores just in-frame clones and leaves some out. The profile shows about 110,000 clones, 88% of them singletons. The source was peripheral blood, collected on day 0 of AZD1222 vaccination. These receptors all stem from an adult in good health.

The count of this clone is one. The genes are TRBV19 and TRBJ1-1; D is uncertain. V lost 7 bases and J 0 bases, leaving 12 bases between the germline ends. The germline CDR1 and CDR2 sequences are LNHDA and SQIVND (reference sequence). The CDR3 is 14 residues long. In DNA, the CDR3 is TGTGCCAGTATCTCACTGGGCCTGAACACTGAAGCTTTCTTT. Translating it yields CASISLGLNTEAFF.

This clone appeared a single time. J is TRBJ1-2 and V is TRBV3-1 (or the pseudogene TRBV3-2), with 8 bases fitting TRBD1. Per the germline V gene, CDR1 is LGHDT and CDR2 is YNNKEL (reference sequence). There are 14 residues in the CDR3. V gave up 1 base and J gave up 5 bases; unmatched junction bases: 3. CDR3 in DNA: TGTGCCAGCAGCCAAGGACAGGGGTATTATGGCTACACCTTC. Protein product: CASSQGQGYYGYTF.

The V gene is TRBV5-1, the J gene TRBJ1-2, with 7 bases that match TRBD1. Germline-derived CDR1 and CDR2 are SGHRS and YFSETQ. The CDR3 is 14 residues long. The junction had 6 bases not matched to a gene; V was cut back by 4 bases and J by 3 bases. The CDR3 loop reads CASSPQTGDYGYTF. CDR3 DNA: TGCGCCAGCAGCCCTCAAACAGGGGACTATGGCTACACCTTC.

The CDR3 spells CASRHPGQEVTEAFF. In DNA, the CDR3 is TGCGCCAGCAGACACCCGGGACAGGAGGTCACTGAAGCTTTCTTT. V gene TRBV4-1 combines with J gene TRBJ1-1; 8 nucleotides match TRBD1. Trimming cost V 6 bases and J 4 bases; bases outside gene matches: 10. CDR3 length: 15 amino acids. The germline CDR1 and CDR2 sequences are MGHRA and YSYEKL.

The chain combines TRBV18 with TRBJ2-4; D remains ambiguous. This CDR3 is built from 16 residues. CDR1 and CDR2 from the germline V gene are KGHSH and LQKENI. V was pared by 0 bases and J by 0 bases, with 9 bases between. Here the CDR3 DNA reads TGTGCCAGCTCACCACCGCGGTCCTTAGCCAAAAACATTCAGTACTTC. As protein: CASSPPRSLAKNIQYF.

This chain links TRBV27 with TRBJ1-2, with a possible D match to TRBD1 (6 bases). Germline CDR1 and CDR2: MNHEY and SMNVEV (reference sequence). Trimming removed 7 bases at V and 3 bases at J, with 18 bases between. This CDR3 is built from 15 residues. CDR3 coding DNA: TGTGCCAGCACCCAGAGGGGGGGGTCGGACTATGGCTACACCTTC. Translating it yields CASTQRGGSDYGYTF.

This clone has a single count. The rearrangement uses TRBV5-5 and TRBJ1-5, with D perhaps TRBD1 (6 bases). The CDR3 runs to 15 residues. Between the trimmed V and J ends, which lost 4 bases and 3 bases, there was a span of 14 bases. Germline V gives CDR1 SGHKS, CDR2 YYEKEE (reference sequence). The CDR3 sequence is CASSLVQGSNQPQHF. Written as DNA, the CDR3 is TGTGCCAGCAGCCTCGTACAGGGTTCCAATCAGCCCCAGCATTTT.

The rearrangement links TRBV2 to TRBJ2-6; unclear D gene. Germline assignment: CDR1 SNHLY and CDR2 FYNNEI. The CDR3 length is 13 residues. The V end lost 9 bases, the J end lost 0 bases, and 6 bases lay between the germline ends. The CDR3 nucleotides are TGTGCCAGTCGGTACTCTGGGGCCAACGTCCTGACTTTC. Its protein product is CASRYSGANVLTF. Using reference TRBV2 and TRBJ2-6 for the parts outside the CDR3, the full variable domain is EPEVTQTPSHQVTQMGQEVILRCVPISNHLYFYWYRQILGQKVEFLVSFYNNEISEKSEIFDDQFSVERPDGSNFTLKIRSTKLEDSAMYFCASRYSGANVLTFGAGSRLTVL.

The rearrangement joins TRBV14 to TRBJ1-1; D is ambiguous. CDR1 is SGHDN and CDR2 is FVKESK in the germline V gene. The CDR3 length is 13 residues. V shed 4 bases and J shed 5 bases, with 11 bases lying between them. Written as DNA, the CDR3 is TGTGCCAGCAGCCTCTCACAGTCGACTGAAGCTTTCTTT. Translated: CASSLSQSTEAFF.

The chain couples TRBV7-9 to TRBJ1-5; no firm D call. This CDR3 comprises 15 residues. Per the germline V gene, CDR1 is SEHNR and CDR2 is FQNEAQ (reference sequence). Trimming cost V 1 base and J 2 bases, with 9 bases left between them. CDR3 nucleotide sequence: TGTGCCAGCAGCTTAGGTTCTGGGGGCAATCAGCCCCAGCATTTT. Protein sequence: CASSLGSGGNQPQHF.

Only a few counts were recorded for this clone. The V call is TRBV10-3, the J call TRBJ2-7, with D tentatively TRBD1 (6 bases). The germline CDR1 and CDR2 sequences are ENHRY and SYGVKD. The length of the CDR3 is 11 residues. V was cut by 8 bases and J by 6 bases, with 11 bases left in between. Written as DNA, the CDR3 is TGTGCCATCTCCCAAGGGGGCGAGCAGTACTTC. This encodes CAISQGGEQYF.

The chain has TRBV7-9 and TRBJ1-2, with D unclear. Germline V gene lookup returns CDR1 SEHNR and CDR2 FQNEAQ (reference sequence). This CDR3 region has 12 residues. V was shortened by 1 base and J by 5 bases, with 5 bases between the two germline ends. The CDR3 DNA sequence: TGTGCCAGCAGCTTAGTCGCATATGGCTACACCTTC. This translates into CASSLVAYGYTF.

A few counts support this clone. The CDR3 reads CASSWGQKSNSPLHF. The CDR3 nucleotides are TGTGCCAGCAGTTGGGGACAAAAGTCGAATTCACCCCTCCACTTT. The chain has TRBV6-5 and TRBJ1-6; D possibly corresponds to TRBD1 (6 bases). The CDR3 runs 15 residues. The germline V and J ends were trimmed by 4 bases and 7 bases, with 14 bases remaining between them. Germline lookup yields CDR1 MNHEY and CDR2 SVGAGI.

The V gene is TRBV11-2, the J gene TRBJ2-3, with TRBD2 matching over 8 bases. Germline lookup yields CDR1 SGHAT and CDR2 FQNNGV. V shed 0 bases and J 4 bases; nucleotides not matched to a gene: 3. The CDR3 is 15 amino acids. The CDR3 bases are TGTGCCAGCAGCTTAGAACGGACTAGCCCAGATACGCAGTATTTT. Protein sequence: CASSLERTSPDTQYF.

The V and J genes are TRBV7-9 and TRBJ1-5; D gene uncertain. This CDR3 is built from 17 residues. Trimming removed 1 base at V and 3 bases at J, with 16 bases between. CDR1 is SEHNR and CDR2 is FQNEAQ in the germline V gene (reference sequence). The CDR3 here is CASSLEWGNGVNQPQHF. In DNA form, the CDR3 reads TGTGCCAGCAGCTTAGAATGGGGAAATGGGGTCAATCAGCCCCAGCATTTT.

The chain has TRBV13 and TRBJ1-1, with 9 positions matching TRBD1. Germline CDR1 is PRHDT and CDR2 is FYEKMQ (reference sequence). The CDR3 runs 14 residues. With 1 base clipped from V and 5 bases from J, the junction kept 2 bases outside the gene matches. CDR3 nucleotides: TGTGCCAGCAGCTTAGACAGGGGGCGGACTGAAGCTTTCTTT. Protein sequence: CASSLDRGRTEAFF. Full variable domain (remainder filled in from reference TRBV13 and TRBJ1-1): AAGVIQSPRHLIKEKRETATLKCYPIPRHDTVYWYQQGPGQDPQFLISFYEKMQSDKGSIPDRFSAQQFSDYHSELNMSSLELGDSALYFCASSLDRGRTEAFFGQGTRLTVV.

This chain links TRBV29-1 with TRBJ1-1; 8 bases fit TRBD1. This CDR3 region has 14 residues. V lost 6 bases and J lost 6; bases outside the gene matches: 12. Germline CDR1 and CDR2: SQVTM and ANQGSEA. CDR3 in amino acids: CSVLEGQGKPEAFF. The DNA for the CDR3 is TGCAGCGTATTAGAAGGACAGGGTAAGCCTGAAGCTTTCTTT. The full variable domain, completed using reference TRBV29-1 and TRBJ1-1, is SAVISQKPSRDICQRGTSLTIQCQVDSQVTMMFWYRQQPGQSLTLIATANQGSEATYESGFVIDKFPISRPNLTFSTLTVSNMSPEDSSIYLCSVLEGQGKPEAFFGQGTRLTVV.

J is TRBJ2-7 and V is TRBV18; 8 bases fit TRBD1. The ends lost 3 bases at V and 3 bases at J; junction bases unmatched: 10. The CDR3 consists of 16 residues. The germline V gene encodes CDR1 KGHSH and CDR2 LQKENI. CDR3 DNA sequence: TGTGCCAGCTCACCTCAAAGGGGGACAGGATTCTACGAGCAGTACTTC. The encoded protein is CASSPQRGTGFYEQYF.

The rearrangement links TRBV24-1 to TRBJ1-2; 12 bases line up with TRBD1. The CDR3 covers 16 residues. Losses at the gene ends were 4 bases for V and 2 bases for J; bases not matched to a gene: 4. Germline lookup yields CDR1 KGHDR and CDR2 SFDVKD. Here the CDR3 DNA reads TGTGCCACCAGTGACGCCGGGACAGGGGGCAACTATGGCTACACCTTC. Its translation is CATSDAGTGGNYGYTF.

The genes are TRBV4-1 and TRBJ1-6, with TRBD1 as a possible D gene (5 bases). This CDR3 spans 15 amino acids. Germline V gene data show CDR1 as MGHRA and CDR2 as YSYEKL. With 4 bases removed from V and 7 bases from J, the gap between germline ends came to 14 bases. The CDR3, as DNA: TGCGCCAGCAGCCCCCTCCGGGCAGGGAATTCACCCCTCCACTTT. It codes for CASSPLRAGNSPLHF.

This clone was observed a few times. V is TRBV4-1 and J is TRBJ1-2; D gene ambiguous. This CDR3 has 16 residues. Trimming took off 0 bases at V and 1 base at J, with 12 bases between the two ends. Germline V gene data show CDR1 as MGHRA and CDR2 as YSYEKL. Written as DNA, the CDR3 is TGCGCCAGCAGCCAAGATTACGATGATTATAACTATGGCTACACCTTC. Its translation is CASSQDYDDYNYGYTF.

This chain uses TRBV5-6 with TRBJ2-7, with D possibly matching TRBD1 (6 bases). This CDR3 has 15 residues. The V end lost 3 bases, the J end lost 0 bases, and 13 bases lay between the germline ends. CDR1 is SGHDT, CDR2 YYEEEE, per germline. The CDR3: CASSSTGTLSYEQYF. The CDR3 DNA sequence: TGTGCCAGCAGCTCAACCGGGACACTCTCCTACGAGCAGTACTTC.

This rearrangement joins TRBV18 to TRBJ1-1, with a possible D match to TRBD1 (5 bases). Trimming stripped 3 bases from V and 0 bases from J, with 8 bases between. CDR3 length: 14 residues. The V gene's germline CDR1 is KGHSH and CDR2 LQKENI. The CDR3 sequence: CASSPRQMNTEAFF. CDR3 DNA sequence: TGTGCCAGCTCACCCCGACAGATGAACACTGAAGCTTTCTTT.